These 19 T cell receptor beta chains were all obtained from the same sample, sequenced in a study of blood T cell repertoires in COVID-19. Sequenced by immunoSEQ multiplex PCR; TCRdb stores in-frame clones only, minus some. The sample carries 150,000 to 200,000 clones, around four fifths recorded once. The sequenced sample was peripheral blood. The receptors were sampled from an elderly woman with active or convalescent COVID-19.

V is TRBV6-2 or TRBV6-3 and J is TRBJ2-2; TRBD2 might be the D (6 bases). Germline V gene data show CDR1 as MNHEY and CDR2 as SVGEGT. The V and J ends lost 0 bases and 3 bases respectively, with 14 bases between them. CDR3 length: 17 amino acids. The CDR3 loop reads CASSYSTRGLDTGELFF. DNA for the CDR3: TGTGCCAGCAGTTACTCGACACGGGGACTGGACACCGGGGAGCTGTTTTTT.

This chain links TRBV27 with TRBJ1-2; D not certain. Germline assignment: CDR1 MNHEY and CDR2 SMNVEV (reference sequence). V lost 5 bases, J lost 5 bases, and 12 bases lay in between. The CDR3 has 13 residues. The DNA of the CDR3 is TGTGCCAGCAGTCGATGGCCGGAGTATGGCTACACCTTC. It codes for CASSRWPEYGYTF.

The J gene is TRBJ2-3, the V gene TRBV15; 8 nucleotides agree with TRBD2. This CDR3 contains 15 residues. The V segment lost 0 bases and the J segment 4 bases; nucleotides outside the gene matches: 3. Germline loops: CDR1 LNHNV, CDR2 YYDKDF (reference sequence). CDR3 in amino acids: CATSRDTSGADTQYF. CDR3 nucleotides: TGTGCCACCAGCAGAGATACTAGCGGAGCAGATACGCAGTATTTT.

The chain is built from TRBV5-1 and TRBJ1-2, with unresolved D. The germline CDR1 and CDR2 sequences are SGHRS and YFSETQ. Trimming took 3 bases from V and 1 from J, leaving 22 bases between them. The CDR3 has 18 residues. The CDR3 coding sequence is TGCGCCAGCAGCTCTAGCAGAGTTTCGGGTTCGGGTAACTATGGCTACACCTTC. Translated, it gives CASSSSRVSGSGNYGYTF.

This clone has at least ten counts. This chain joins TRBV4-1 and TRBJ1-1; the D is unclear. This CDR3 spans 14 amino acids. V gave up 1 base and J gave up 0 bases, with 6 bases separating them. Germline values: CDR1 MGHRA, CDR2 YSYEKL. The CDR3 reads CASSQVQLNTEAFF. The CDR3 bases are TGCGCCAGCAGCCAAGTCCAGTTGAACACTGAAGCTTTCTTT.

The V and J genes are TRBV12-1 and TRBJ1-1; TRBD1 is the table's D call and was not checked against the DNA. TRBV12-1 is a documented pseudogene. The CDR3 extends over 19 amino acids. The CDR3 DNA sequence: TGTGCCAGCAGCCGTCGGCCTATGACAGGGGGCGTGAGAAACACTGAAGCTTTCTTT. It translates to CASSRRPMTGGVRNTEAFF.

The gene calls are TRBV7-8 and TRBJ2-1, with 9 bases matching TRBD2. Germline values: CDR1 SGHVS, CDR2 FQNEAQ. Trimming at V came to 5 bases and at J to 4 bases, leaving 9 bases not matched to a gene. CDR3 length equals 16 residues. For the CDR3, the DNA is TGTGCCAGCAGCCCATACAGGGCGGGGGGGTACAATGAGCAGTTCTTC. This sequence encodes CASSPYRAGGYNEQFF.

The chain joins TRBV5-5 to TRBJ1-1; D not certain. CDR3 length: 16 residues. Trimming removed 5 bases at V and 1 base at J, with 18 bases between. Germline V gene lookup returns CDR1 SGHKS and CDR2 YYEKEE (reference sequence). CDR3 DNA: TGTGCCAGCAGACCCTGGGCGGGGATTCAGAACACTGAAGCTTTCTTT. Its translation: CASRPWAGIQNTEAFF.

This sequence joins TRBV11-3 and TRBJ2-1; 9 nucleotides match TRBD1. From germline, CDR1 is SGHNT and CDR2 YENEEA. CDR3 length: 17 residues. Unmatched junction bases numbered 13, after V lost 1 base and J lost 9 bases. This CDR3 is CASSLALRDRETSEQFF. In nucleotides, the CDR3 is TGTGCCAGCAGCTTAGCCCTCCGGGACAGGGAAACCAGTGAGCAGTTCTTC. The full variable domain, its missing parts supplied by reference TRBV11-3 and TRBJ2-1, is EAGVVQSPRYKIIEKKQPVAFWCNPISGHNTLYWYLQNLGQGPELLIRYENEEAVDDSQLPKDRFSAERLKGVDSTLKIQPAELGDSAVYLCASSLALRDRETSEQFFGPGTRLTVL.

The chain links TRBV6-2 or TRBV6-3 to TRBJ2-5; D may be TRBD2 (6 bases). Trimming took off 5 bases at V and 5 bases at J, with 15 bases between the two ends. The CDR3 is 14 residues long. The germline V gene encodes CDR1 MNHEY and CDR2 SVGEGT. The CDR3 sequence is CASSNRWRDETQYF. The CDR3 nucleotides read TGTGCCAGCAGTAATCGGTGGCGGGATGAGACCCAGTACTTC.

The rearrangement links TRBV27 to TRBJ1-5; 7 bases are a match to TRBD1. The CDR3 sequence is 14 residues long. V was pared by 6 bases and J by 1 base, with 3 bases of the junction left unmatched. Per germline, CDR1 MNHEY and CDR2 SMNVEV (reference sequence). Written as DNA, the CDR3 is TGTGCCAGCAGGGGACAGTACAGCAATCAGCCCCAGCATTTT. Translating it yields CASRGQYSNQPQHF.

The V call is TRBV7-6, the J call TRBJ2-1; 10 bases match TRBD2. J gave up 9 bases and V 2 bases, and 7 bases lay outside the gene matches. The germline V gene encodes CDR1 SGHVS and CDR2 FNYEAQ. The CDR3 spans 15 residues. The CDR3 is CASSLFSGGAIEQFF. The DNA for the CDR3 is TGTGCCAGCAGCTTATTCAGCGGGGGGGCTATTGAGCAGTTCTTC.

This clone was counted only a few times. The rearrangement joins TRBV18 to TRBJ1-1; 10 nucleotides agree with TRBD1. The CDR3 totals 15 residues. The germline V gene encodes CDR1 KGHSH and CDR2 LQKENI. V lost 3 bases to trimming and J lost 7 bases; unmatched junction nucleotides: 8. CDR3 nucleotides: TGTGCCAGCTCACCGGGACAGGGGTATTTGGTTGAAGCTTTCTTT. It encodes CASSPGQGYLVEAFF.

V and J are TRBV6-6 and TRBJ1-1; D not resolved. V was cut by 10 bases and J by 5 bases, with 14 bases left in between. The CDR3 is 12 residues long. Germline V gene sequence: CDR1 MNHNY, CDR2 SVGAGI (reference sequence). The CDR3 here is CATSKTSTEAFF. The CDR3 DNA sequence: TGTGCCACTAGTAAAACGTCGACTGAAGCTTTCTTT.

The chain carries TRBV7-9 and TRBJ2-2, with 10 positions matching TRBD1. Trimming removed 3 bases from V and 2 bases from J; junction bases left unmatched: 12. CDR3 length: 19 residues. CDR1 is SEHNR, CDR2 FQNEAQ, per germline (reference sequence). CDR3 in amino acids: CASSFLRQGARGNTGELFF. CDR3 nucleotide sequence: TGTGCCAGCAGCTTTCTGAGACAGGGGGCCCGAGGCAACACCGGGGAGCTGTTTTTT.

The chain recombines TRBV10-3 with TRBJ2-7, with D possibly being TRBD1 (5 bases). Trimming cost V 10 bases and J 0 bases, with 13 bases left between them. CDR3 length: 13 amino acids. Germline lookup yields CDR1 ENHRY and CDR2 SYGVKD. For the CDR3, the DNA is TGTGCCACCGCGGTGCAGGGCTCCTACGAGCAGTACTTC. Residues: CATAVQGSYEQYF.

The chain joins TRBV3-1 (or the pseudogene TRBV3-2) to TRBJ2-3; the match to TRBD2 covers 12 bases. V dropped 3 bases and J dropped 0; count of bases not matched to a gene: 13. The CDR3 has 20 amino acids. Germline values: CDR1 LGHDT, CDR2 YNNKEL (reference sequence). CDR3 residues: CASSQDMTSGGPPSTDTQYF. In nucleotides, the CDR3 is TGTGCCAGCAGCCAGGACATGACTAGCGGGGGCCCTCCAAGCACAGATACGCAGTATTTT.

This chain connects TRBV19 to TRBJ2-4, with 8 bases fitting TRBD1. The CDR3 sequence is 16 residues long. CDR1 LNHDA and CDR2 SQIVND come from the germline V gene (reference sequence). The V segment lost 7 bases and the J segment 4 bases; nucleotides outside the gene matches: 12. The CDR3 sequence is CASTTPTGQGKNIQYF. In nucleotides, the CDR3 is TGTGCCAGTACCACGCCAACCGGACAGGGAAAAAACATTCAGTACTTC.

The chain couples TRBV10-3 to TRBJ1-6, with TRBD1 identical over 8 bases. Germline V lookup: CDR1 ENHRY, CDR2 SYGVKD. With V trimmed by 2 bases and J by 7 bases, 4 bases remained unmatched. The CDR3 runs to 15 residues. Written as DNA, the CDR3 is TGTGCCATCAGTGAGCAGGGGGCGTGGAATTCACCCCTCCACTTT. Its protein is CAISEQGAWNSPLHF.